These 29 T cell receptor beta chains were sequenced from one sample in a study of T cell responses to AZD1222 COVID-19 vaccine. The repertoire was sequenced with immunoSEQ multiplex PCR; TCRdb's copy has only in-frame clones and lacks some. The sample has 150,000 to 200,000 clones; 90% are singletons. Here the sequenced sample was peripheral blood, taken on day 0 of AZD1222 vaccination. The receptors here all came from an adult in good health.

In this sample, this clone turned up once. The chain has TRBV6-2 or TRBV6-3 and TRBJ2-5, with D possibly being TRBD2 (5 bases). The CDR3 sequence is 15 residues long. CDR1 is MNHEY and CDR2 is SVGEGT in the germline V gene. V lost 3 bases and J 1 base, leaving 12 bases between the germline ends. The CDR3 loop reads CASSYPGSSQETQYF. CDR3 sequence (DNA): TGTGCCAGCAGTTATCCTGGGAGCTCCCAAGAGACCCAGTACTTC.

The chain has TRBV2 and TRBJ2-1, with 7 bases fitting TRBD2. CDR1 and CDR2 from the germline V gene are SNHLY and FYNNEI. J was trimmed by 8 bases and V by 5 bases; bases with no gene match: 9. The CDR3 is 14 amino acids. The CDR3 sequence is CASSRQSGNDEQFF. CDR3 DNA: TGTGCCAGCAGTCGGCAGAGCGGGAACGATGAGCAGTTCTTC.

The rearrangement joins TRBV27 to TRBJ2-1; 10 bases match TRBD2. Germline V gives CDR1 MNHEY, CDR2 SMNVEV (reference sequence). With 5 bases clipped from V and 4 bases from J, the junction kept 14 bases outside the gene matches. The CDR3 is 18 residues long. The CDR3 DNA reads TGTGCCAGCAGTCCAACCCGACTAGCTAGCGGGGGTTACAATGAGCAGTTCTTC. It codes for CASSPTRLASGGYNEQFF.

V is TRBV28 and J is TRBJ2-7; a possible D gene is TRBD1 (5 bases). The length of the CDR3 is 13 residues. Germline loops: CDR1 MDHEN, CDR2 SYDVKM. Between the trimmed V and J ends, which lost 4 bases and 2 bases, there was a span of 9 bases. The chain's CDR3 is CASSSSDTYEQYF. The CDR3 DNA sequence: TGTGCCAGCAGTTCGTCGGACACCTACGAGCAGTACTTC.

CDR3 sequence: CASSPGGGNNEQFF. The CDR3 nucleotides read TGTGCCAGCAGCCCAGGGGGGGGCAACAATGAGCAGTTCTTC. The rearrangement joins TRBV4-2 to TRBJ2-1; D possibly matches TRBD1 or TRBD2 (7 bases each). Germline V gene sequence: CDR1 LGHNA, CDR2 YNFKEQ. V was clipped by 4 bases and J by 5 bases, with 12 bases between them. The CDR3 has 14 residues.

This clone was counted a few times. The chain carries TRBV28 and TRBJ2-2; D uncertain. V was clipped by 11 bases and J by 4 bases, with 11 bases between them. The CDR3 covers 12 residues. Germline V gene lookup returns CDR1 MDHEN and CDR2 SYDVKM. The chain's CDR3 is CACNRATGELFF. Written as DNA, the CDR3 is TGTGCCTGTAACAGAGCCACCGGGGAGCTGTTTTTT.

The chain couples TRBV7-2 to TRBJ1-4, with 9 nucleotides matching TRBD1. V gave up 5 bases and J gave up 7 bases; unmatched junction bases: 5. There are 14 residues in the CDR3. CDR1 and CDR2 (germline): SGHTA, FQGNSA. CDR3 in amino acids: CASSRDRGGEKLFF. In nucleotides, the CDR3 is TGTGCCAGCAGCCGCGACAGGGGGGGTGAAAAACTGTTTTTT.

The chain recombines TRBV28 with TRBJ1-5, with TRBD1 matching 9 bases. The germline gives CDR1 MDHEN, CDR2 SYDVKM. CDR3 length: 15 amino acids. V shed 3 bases and J 6 bases; nucleotides not matched to a gene: 6. The CDR3: CASSLGQGGGQPQHF. CDR3 in DNA: TGTGCCAGCAGTTTGGGACAGGGCGGCGGTCAGCCCCAGCATTTT. The complete variable domain, with remaining parts taken from reference TRBV28 and TRBJ1-5, reads DVKVTQSSRYLVKRTGEKVFLECVQDMDHENMFWYRQDPGLGLRLIYFSYDVKMKEKGDIPEGYSVSREKKERFSLILESASTNQTSMYLCASSLGQGGGQPQHFGDGTRLSIL.

The chain joins TRBV4-1 to TRBJ2-7, with 8 nucleotides matching TRBD2. The CDR3 totals 16 residues. V lost 4 bases, J lost 3 bases, and 11 bases stayed unmatched. Germline CDR1 MGHRA, CDR2 YSYEKL. For the CDR3, the DNA is TGCGCCAGCAGCCCCTCCCAGCGGGAGAAGGGCTACGAGCAGTACTTC. It translates to CASSPSQREKGYEQYF.

The CDR3 sequence: CASTQGINPPNEKLFF. In DNA form, the CDR3 reads TGTGCCAGTACCCAGGGGATTAACCCCCCTAATGAAAAACTGTTTTTT. The chain links TRBV19 to TRBJ1-4, with TRBD1 as a possible D gene (6 bases). The CDR3 extends over 16 amino acids. From germline, CDR1 is LNHDA and CDR2 SQIVND (reference sequence). V was cut by 7 bases and J by 3 bases, with 18 bases left in between.

This chain joins TRBV19 and TRBJ1-1; 9 positions match TRBD1. The V and J ends lost 3 bases and 3 bases, in that order; junction bases with no gene match: 8. Germline CDR1 is LNHDA and CDR2 is SQIVND (reference sequence). The CDR3 totals 16 residues. The CDR3 region is CASSIADRGRDTEAFF. CDR3 sequence (DNA): TGTGCCAGTAGTATCGCAGACAGGGGGAGGGACACTGAAGCTTTCTTT.

The genes are TRBV7-9 and TRBJ1-2, with D perhaps TRBD1 (5 bases). This CDR3 contains 17 residues. V lost 2 bases to trimming and J lost 3 bases, with 19 bases between them. CDR1 is SEHNR, CDR2 FQNEAQ, per germline (reference sequence). CDR3 coding DNA: TGTGCCAGCAGCTTAACCCTCGGGGCGGGGGTCGACTATGGCTACACCTTC. Translated, it gives CASSLTLGAGVDYGYTF.

V is TRBV5-1 and J is TRBJ2-3; D may be TRBD2 (5 bases). V was shortened by 3 bases and J by 0 bases, with 11 bases between the two germline ends. The CDR3 covers 15 residues. CDR1 is SGHRS and CDR2 is YFSETQ in the germline V gene. The DNA for the CDR3 is TGCGCCAGCAGCTGGACTTCCCGGAGCACAGATACGCAGTATTTT. As protein: CASSWTSRSTDTQYF.

This rearrangement joins TRBV30 to TRBJ1-2; D may be TRBD1 (5 bases). From germline, CDR1 is GTSNPN and CDR2 SVGIG (reference sequence). The CDR3 is 13 amino acids. Trimming removed 2 bases at V and 3 bases at J, with 10 bases between. Here the CDR3 reads CAWSIRGHYGYTF. CDR3 DNA: TGTGCCTGGAGTATCCGGGGACACTATGGCTACACCTTC.

This clone was counted between two and nine times. The chain links TRBV30 to TRBJ1-2; TRBD1 is a possible D gene (5 bases). Per germline, CDR1 GTSNPN and CDR2 SVGIG (reference sequence). Trimming took 1 base from V and 7 from J, leaving 13 bases between them. This CDR3 comprises 13 residues. CDR3 in amino acids: CAWSAWPGGGYTF. The DNA for the CDR3 is TGTGCCTGGAGTGCGTGGCCCGGGGGTGGCTACACCTTC.

CDR3 sequence reads: CASSSGLTGISGYTF. CDR3 DNA sequence: TGTGCCAGCAGTTCCGGATTGACAGGGATATCAGGTTACACCTTC. V gene TRBV28 combines with J gene TRBJ1-2; 7 nucleotides agree with TRBD1. The CDR3 contains 15 residues. The V gene's germline CDR1 is MDHEN and CDR2 SYDVKM. Losses at the gene ends were 4 bases for V and 11 bases for J; bases not matched to a gene: 16.

The V gene is TRBV5-1, the J gene TRBJ2-7; 8 nucleotides agree with TRBD1. Per the germline V gene, CDR1 is SGHRS and CDR2 is YFSETQ. The CDR3 extends over 17 amino acids. Trimming cost V 3 bases and J 0 bases; bases outside gene matches: 11. CDR3 sequence: CASSSGQVPSGSYEQYF. The CDR3 nucleotides are TGCGCCAGCAGCTCGGGACAGGTTCCAAGTGGCTCCTACGAGCAGTACTTC.

This clone occurred once. This chain joins TRBV10-1 and TRBJ2-5; 8 positions agree with TRBD1. V gave up 1 base and J gave up 5 bases; unmatched junction bases: 6. The CDR3 loop spans 15 amino acids. The germline V gene encodes CDR1 WNHNN and CDR2 SYGVQD (reference sequence). This chain's CDR3 is CASSEFRGRAETQYF. As DNA, the CDR3 is TGCGCCAGCAGTGAGTTCAGGGGGCGGGCGGAGACCCAGTACTTC.

This chain links TRBV6-4 with TRBJ2-1, with 15 bases that match TRBD2. CDR3 length: 18 amino acids. The V and J ends lost 6 bases and 8 bases, in that order; junction bases with no gene match: 14. Per the germline V gene, CDR1 is MRHNA and CDR2 is SNTAGT. As DNA, the CDR3 is TGTGCCAGCAGCCCTGCCCCCGGGACTAGCGGGGGGCACGATGAGCAGTTCTTC. Translating gives CASSPAPGTSGGHDEQFF.

The chain carries TRBV14 and TRBJ2-1, with TRBD2 identical over 8 bases. CDR3 length: 17 residues. V gave up 1 base and J gave up 9 bases; unmatched junction bases: 14. Looked up from germline, CDR1 is SGHDN and CDR2 is FVKESK. The CDR3 DNA sequence: TGTGCCAGCAGCCAAGTGTTGGGGGCGGGAGGCAAACTTGAGCAGTTCTTC. It yields the protein CASSQVLGAGGKLEQFF.

The CDR3 DNA reads as TGTGCCAGCAGCCTGGTAGGGGATAACTATGGCTACACCTTC. This encodes CASSLVGDNYGYTF. The chain links TRBV5-4 to TRBJ1-2; TRBD1 is a possible D gene (5 bases). The CDR3 contains 14 residues. Per germline, CDR1 SGHNT and CDR2 YYREEE (reference sequence). V lost 4 bases and J 1 base, leaving 11 bases between the germline ends.

The chain couples TRBV6-1 to TRBJ2-5, with D perhaps matching TRBD1 (6 bases). Trimming took 0 bases from V and 9 from J, leaving 17 bases between them. The germline V gene encodes CDR1 MNHNS and CDR2 SASEGT. The CDR3 consists of 15 residues. In DNA form, the CDR3 reads TGTGCCAGCAGTGAAGCAGGGACAAGACGGACGGCCCAGTACTTC. Translated: CASSEAGTRRTAQYF.

The rearrangement links TRBV15 to TRBJ2-3; either TRBD1 or TRBD2 may supply D (6 bases each). The CDR3 has 14 residues. Trimming removed 4 bases from V and 5 bases from J, with 13 bases in between. The germline V gene has CDR1 LNHNV and CDR2 YYDKDF (reference sequence). CDR3 residues: CATSNRKGGDTQYF. The CDR3 DNA follows: TGTGCCACCAGCAATCGGAAGGGGGGAGATACGCAGTATTTT.

J is TRBJ2-1 and V is TRBV7-2; tentatively, D is TRBD2 (7 bases). The CDR3 extends over 18 amino acids. With 0 bases removed from V and 6 bases from J, the gap between germline ends came to 21 bases. Germline loops: CDR1 SGHTA, CDR2 FQGNSA. This chain's CDR3 is CASSLAFRGGLKSNEQFF. CDR3 bases: TGTGCCAGCAGCTTAGCTTTTAGGGGGGGGCTTAAGAGCAATGAGCAGTTCTTC.

The chain combines TRBV4-2 with TRBJ2-7; possibly TRBD1 or TRBD2 for D (5 bases each). This CDR3 spans 15 amino acids. Trimming removed 0 bases from V and 6 bases from J, with 15 bases in between. The germline V gene has CDR1 LGHNA and CDR2 YNFKEQ. This CDR3 reads CASSQDWQGPLEQYF. As DNA, the CDR3 is TGTGCCAGCAGCCAAGATTGGCAGGGACCTCTCGAGCAGTACTTC.

The J gene is TRBJ1-5, the V gene TRBV19; D gene uncertain. The CDR3 consists of 15 residues. Germline V lookup: CDR1 LNHDA, CDR2 SQIVND (reference sequence). The V end lost 3 bases, the J end lost 4 bases, and 13 bases lay between the germline ends. CDR3 in amino acids: CASSILVGQNQPQHF. CDR3 coding DNA: TGTGCCAGTAGTATCTTGGTAGGGCAGAATCAGCCCCAGCATTTT. The whole variable domain, remainder taken from reference TRBV19 and TRBJ1-5, is DGGITQSPKYLFRKEGQNVTLSCEQNLNHDAMYWYRQDPGQGLRLIYYSQIVNDFQKGDIAEGYSVSREKKESFPLTVTSAQKNPTAFYLCASSILVGQNQPQHFGDGTRLSIL.

V gene TRBV10-3 combines with J gene TRBJ2-7; D unclear. V lost 0 bases, J lost 6 bases, and 3 bases lay in between. Looked up from germline, CDR1 is ENHRY and CDR2 is SYGVKD. This CDR3 region has 11 residues. The CDR3 DNA sequence: TGTGCCATCAGTGAGTCTGTCGAGCAGTACTTC. Translation gives CAISESVEQYF.

V is TRBV25-1 and J is TRBJ1-4; D is undetermined. The germline V and J ends were trimmed by 3 bases and 8 bases, with 13 bases remaining between them. The CDR3 has 14 residues. Germline CDR1 and CDR2: MGHDK and SYGVNS. CDR3 loop: CASSDPRTQEKLFF. CDR3 coding DNA: TGTGCCAGCAGTGACCCACGGACCCAGGAAAAACTGTTTTTT. Full variable domain (outside the CDR3, taken from reference TRBV25-1 and TRBJ1-4): EADIYQTPRYLVIGTGKKITLECSQTMGHDKMYWYQQDPGMELHLIHYSYGVNSTEKGDLSSESTVSRIRTEHFPLTLESARPSHTSQYLCASSDPRTQEKLFFGSGTQLSVL.

V and J are TRBV3-1 (or the pseudogene TRBV3-2) and TRBJ1-6; the D is unclear. This CDR3 spans 14 amino acids. Between the trimmed V and J ends, which lost 2 bases and 4 bases, there was a span of 6 bases. From germline, CDR1 is LGHDT and CDR2 YNNKEL (reference sequence). DNA of the CDR3: TGTGCCAGCAGCCAATATCCATATAATTCACCCCTCCACTTT. Translating gives CASSQYPYNSPLHF.